This T cell receptor beta chain was identified in a study of human CD8 memory T cell subsets. The germline CDR1 and CDR2 sequences are MNHEY and SMNVEV (reference sequence). This CDR3 region has 15 residues. TCR beta libraries were made by UMI-labeled 5' RACE. After re-calling the 5' RACE reads, TCRdb lists one entry per CDR3 protein, DNA absent. The sample table sets out about 10,000 distinct CDR3 sequences. Sequencing was performed on CD8+ T cells from PBMCs. The clonotype comes from a human donor in good health. The chain is built from TRBV27 and TRBJ2-1. This CDR3 reads CASSLFGTTYNEQFF.